This paragraph covers one TCR beta chain sequence. These data originate in a study of blood T cell repertoires in COVID-19. Background on the study: COVID-19 samples collected from the United States, Italy and Spain covered acute and convalescent phases. In each case, the material was cDNA or gDNA derived from T cells, B-cell-depleted T cells, or PBMCs.

J was trimmed by 7 bases and V by 6 bases; bases with no gene match: 6. The CDR3 has 14 amino acids. CDR1 is MNHEY, CDR2 SVGAGI, per germline. In the original analysis: Amplifying reference gene primers gave estimates of nucleated cell counts. Sequenced by immunoSEQ multiplex PCR; TCRdb stores in-frame clones only, minus some. That table gives V, J and clone size, and the DNA gave D and trimming. The sample shows 80,000 to 100,000 clones, just over 90% of them seen only once. Sequences were obtained from peripheral blood. This chain connects TRBV6-5 to TRBJ1-6; 7 bases match TRBD1. The receptor comes from a man aged 55 to 70 with acute or convalescent COVID-19. CDR3 loop: CASSGTVLNSPLHF. CDR3 sequence (DNA): TGTGCCAGCAGCGGGACAGTCTTAAATTCACCCCTCCACTTT.